The rows below give T cell receptor beta chains drawn from one sample of a study of T cells in Graves' hyperthyroidism and ophthalmopathy. TCRdb called the multiplex PCR reads again in MiXCR, with one record for every CDR3 protein. The profile covers hundreds of thousands of distinct CDR3 sequences, with approximately 40% appearing a single time and more than 7% taken by the ten largest. The sequencing sample was made of blood. The receptors were sampled from a man aged 18-30 years with Graves' hyperthyroidism. CDR3s include the opening cysteine and the closing phenylalanine or tryptophan. The order of the fields is CDR3 length, V gene, J gene, D gene, clone size, CDR3 protein, CDR3 DNA. D genes are given only for firm matches. Size tells how often a clone was seen (once, few, many) or the class of an expanded clone, and some rows leave it out.

>15|TRBV4-3|TRBJ1-2|-|-
CASSLSVEPPDGYTF
TGCGCCAGCAGCCTTTCGGTGGAGCCCCCCGATGGCTACACCTTC
>14|TRBV5-1|TRBJ1-2|-|-
CASSLEGYGYGYTF
TGCGCCAGCAGCTTGGAAGGTTATGGCTATGGCTACACCTTC
>17|TRBV7-2|TRBJ2-5|TRBD2|-
CASSLGLAGSLQETQYF
TGTGCCAGCAGCTTAGGACTAGCGGGGAGCCTCCAAGAGACCCAGTACTTC
>15|TRBV6-1|TRBJ1-1|-|-
CASRPRRAGETEAFF
TGTGCCAGCAGACCCCGGAGGGCAGGGGAGACTGAAGCTTTCTTT
>16|TRBV12-5|TRBJ1-3|-|-
CASGLTSWGSGNTIYF
TGTGCTAGTGGTTTGACATCCTGGGGATCTGGAAACACCATATATTTT
>16|TRBV19|TRBJ1-1|TRBD1|-
CASSIGAGGMNTEAFF
TGTGCCAGTAGTATAGGGGCAGGGGGAATGAACACTGAAGCTTTCTTT
>17|TRBV4-1|TRBJ1-1|-|-
CASSSSPVQSIPTEAFF
TGCGCCAGCAGCTCAAGCCCGGTCCAGTCGATCCCCACTGAAGCTTTCTTT
>14|TRBV19|TRBJ2-7|-|many
CASSKEGPTVEQYF
TGTGCCAGTAGCAAAGAGGGACCGACTGTGGAGCAGTACTTC
>16|TRBV6-6|TRBJ1-1|-|-
CASSRDPGNLNTEAFF
TGTGCCAGCAGCCGCGACCCTGGAAACCTCAACACTGAAGCTTTCTTT
>15|TRBV7-9|TRBJ2-5|TRBD1|-
CASSPPGQGWETQYF
TGTGCCAGCAGCCCCCCGGGACAGGGTTGGGAGACCCAGTACTTC